This entry lists 21 T cell receptor beta chains sequenced from one sample in a study of T cells in Graves' hyperthyroidism and ophthalmopathy. RNA transcripts gave rise to amplified TCR beta CDR3 regions. HTBI primers were used for first-round RT-PCR of the TCR CDR3. TCRdb re-called the multiplex PCR reads through MiXCR, storing one row per CDR3 protein. This sample carries about 530,000 distinct CDR3 sequences, 15% to 20% of them seen once, and the ten largest clones take 17%. The specimen sequenced was blood. The receptors originated from a woman aged 18 to 35 with Graves' ophthalmopathy.

V and J are TRBV5-1 and TRBJ2-1; tentatively, D is TRBD1 (5 bases). Trimming left V 1 base short and J 2 bases short, with 10 bases between. The CDR3 runs to 15 residues. CDR1 is SGHRS and CDR2 is YFSETQ in the germline V gene. CDR3: CASSLKGRTYNEQFF. For the CDR3, the DNA is TGCGCCAGCAGCTTGAAGGGGCGAACCTACAATGAGCAGTTCTTC.

This clonotype was found many times. V and J are TRBV11-2 and TRBJ2-1; 7 bases map to TRBD1. Germline V gene lookup returns CDR1 SGHAT and CDR2 FQNNGV. Trimming cost V 0 bases and J 9 bases; bases outside gene matches: 8. The CDR3 runs to 15 residues. The CDR3 sequence: CASSLEGEGASEQFF. In DNA, the CDR3 is TGTGCCAGCAGCTTAGAGGGAGAGGGGGCAAGTGAGCAGTTCTTC.

This chain connects TRBV5-6 to TRBJ1-1; D is perhaps TRBD1 (5 bases). The germline V gene encodes CDR1 SGHDT and CDR2 YYEEEE. V gave up 3 bases and J gave up 0 bases, with 6 bases separating them. The CDR3 extends over 13 amino acids. In nucleotides, the CDR3 is TGTGCCAGCAGCTGGGGGGTGAACACTGAAGCTTTCTTT. Protein sequence: CASSWGVNTEAFF.

This clonotype occurred many times. V and J are TRBV7-2 and TRBJ2-3, with 10 bases matching TRBD2. Germline CDR1 is SGHTA and CDR2 is FQGNSA. Germline trimming cut 5 bases from V and 13 bases from J; bases unmatched to any gene: 9. The CDR3 covers 13 residues. The CDR3 nucleotides read TGTGCCAGCAGCGTCTCTAGCGGGGGAACAGAGTATTTT. Protein sequence: CASSVSSGGTEYF.

This clonotype occurred a few times. The chain links TRBV7-9 to TRBJ2-1, with TRBD2 matching over 11 bases. J lost 10 bases, V lost 0 bases, and 5 bases had no gene match. The CDR3 length is 15 residues. The V gene's germline CDR1 is SEHNR and CDR2 FQNEAQ (reference sequence). CDR3 region: CASSLATSGSHEQFF. The CDR3 nucleotides read TGTGCCAGCAGCTTAGCCACTAGCGGGAGTCACGAGCAGTTCTTC.

This chain links TRBV6-1 with TRBJ2-1, with 7 bases identical to TRBD2. The V gene's germline CDR1 is MNHNS and CDR2 SASEGT. The CDR3 runs 15 residues. V lost 8 bases to trimming and J lost 4 bases; unmatched junction nucleotides: 11. CDR3 loop: CASAEWASGYNEQFF. In DNA, the CDR3 is TGTGCCAGCGCCGAGTGGGCTAGCGGTTACAATGAGCAGTTCTTC.

As for this clonotype: Given a much more abundant clone one base away, this may be a read error. The CDR3 reads CASSQYPSGTYDEQFF. In DNA form, the CDR3 reads TGTGCCAGCAGCCAATATCCTAGCGGAACTTACGATGAGCAGTTCTTC. The J gene is TRBJ2-1, the V gene TRBV3-1, with 7 positions matching TRBD2. The CDR3 loop spans 16 amino acids. V was clipped by 2 bases and J by 8 bases; unmatched bases: 12. The germline V gene encodes CDR1 LGHDT and CDR2 YNNKEL (reference sequence).

The rearrangement joins TRBV6-1 to TRBJ2-3; 9 bases line up with TRBD2. There are 15 residues in the CDR3. With V trimmed by 10 bases and J by 6 bases, 14 bases remained unmatched. Germline loops: CDR1 MNHNS, CDR2 SASEGT. CDR3 DNA: TGTGCCACCGAGAGGGAATCTAGCGGGGCTGATACGCAGTATTTT. It encodes CATERESSGADTQYF.

This clonotype was seen more than once but under ten times. The chain employs TRBV27 and TRBJ2-2; 14 bases are a match to TRBD2. CDR1 MNHEY and CDR2 SMNVEV come from the germline V gene (reference sequence). This CDR3 has 19 residues. Trimming took 6 bases from V and 4 from J; bases not matched to a gene: 13. The CDR3 spells CASRPPGTSGGRVTGELFF. In nucleotides, the CDR3 is TGTGCCAGCAGACCCCCCGGGACTAGCGGGGGCCGAGTCACCGGGGAGCTGTTTTTT.

This clonotype was recorded at least ten times. The chain couples TRBV28 to TRBJ2-7, with TRBD1 identical over 11 bases. CDR1 MDHEN and CDR2 SYDVKM come from the germline V gene. The CDR3 length is 16 residues. The V segment lost 5 bases and the J segment 3 bases; nucleotides outside the gene matches: 9. The chain's CDR3 is CASSAIGQGANYEQYF. The CDR3 coding sequence is TGTGCCAGCAGTGCGATCGGACAGGGGGCTAACTACGAGCAGTACTTC.

CDR3 in DNA: TGTGCCAGCAGCTCGACAGGGGCTGTGGCCGGGGAGCTGTTTTTT. It specifies CASSSTGAVAGELFF. The chain joins TRBV7-9 to TRBJ2-2; 8 positions match TRBD1. CDR3 length: 15 residues. V was clipped by 4 bases and J by 6 bases; unmatched bases: 7. Germline V gene data show CDR1 as SEHNR and CDR2 as FQNEAQ (reference sequence).

The chain joins TRBV20-1 to TRBJ2-3; D is possibly TRBD2 (5 bases). CDR3 size: 15 residues. V was pared by 6 bases and J by 3 bases, with 19 bases between. CDR1 DFQATT and CDR2 SNEGSKA come from the germline V gene (reference sequence). The CDR3 reads CSATGRGIWTDTQYF. The CDR3 DNA sequence: TGCAGTGCCACGGGTCGGGGAATTTGGACAGATACGCAGTATTTT.

The sample holds a few counts of this clonotype. This chain connects TRBV6-1 to TRBJ1-2; D call uncertain. The V end was cut by 5 bases, the J end by 4 bases, with 17 bases between. Per the germline V gene, CDR1 is MNHNS and CDR2 is SASEGT. This CDR3 has 15 residues. The CDR3 region is CASSSGPQRGYGYTF. CDR3 DNA sequence: TGTGCCAGCAGTTCCGGACCCCAACGCGGCTATGGCTACACCTTC.

Many counts were recorded for this clonotype. The chain carries TRBV7-2 and TRBJ2-7; 7 positions agree with TRBD1. V lost 0 bases and J lost 0; bases outside the gene matches: 2. The CDR3 has 15 residues. CDR1 SGHTA and CDR2 FQGNSA come from the germline V gene. The DNA for the CDR3 is TGTGCCAGCAGCTTAGCGACAGGGACCTCCTACGAGCAGTACTTC. It codes for CASSLATGTSYEQYF.

This clonotype was recorded at least ten times. This rearrangement joins TRBV11-2 to TRBJ1-5; D possibly corresponds to TRBD1 (6 bases). CDR3 length: 15 residues. Trimming took off 5 bases at V and 6 bases at J, with 17 bases between the two ends. Germline V gene data show CDR1 as SGHAT and CDR2 as FQNNGV. The CDR3 spells CASSLGRGGTQPQHF. CDR3 nucleotides: TGTGCCAGCAGCCTGGGCAGGGGAGGGACTCAGCCCCAGCATTTT.

This clonotype was counted ten times or more. The chain has TRBV12-3 or TRBV12-4 and TRBJ2-3; 7 nucleotides align to TRBD1. Trimming removed 8 bases from V and 2 bases from J; junction bases left unmatched: 10. The CDR3 runs 15 residues. This CDR3 is CASGKGAVFTDTQYF. In DNA, the CDR3 is TGTGCCAGCGGTAAGGGGGCGGTTTTCACAGATACGCAGTATTTT.

In DNA, the CDR3 is TGTGCCAGCAGCCAAGACATGGCCGGGATCACTGAAGCTTTCTTT. It yields the protein CASSQDMAGITEAFF. The gene calls are TRBV4-2 and TRBJ1-1; no definite D call. The V and J ends lost 0 bases and 4 bases respectively, with 12 bases between them. CDR3 length: 15 amino acids. Germline CDR1 reads LGHNA; CDR2 reads YNFKEQ.

This clonotype occurred many times. The CDR3 region is CASSGLAVDEQFF. In nucleotides, the CDR3 is TGTGCCAGCAGCGGTCTAGCGGTGGATGAGCAGTTCTTC. The chain carries TRBV11-1 and TRBJ2-1; TRBD2 matches at 7 bases. Per the germline V gene, CDR1 is SGHAT and CDR2 is FQDESV (reference sequence). V was pared by 5 bases and J by 8 bases, with 6 bases of the junction left unmatched. The CDR3 is 13 amino acids.

This clonotype was observed at least ten times. The chain joins TRBV10-3 to TRBJ2-4, with a tentative D call TRBD2 (6 bases). Germline V gives CDR1 ENHRY, CDR2 SYGVKD. CDR3 size: 18 residues. V was pared by 0 bases and J by 0 bases, with 15 bases between. CDR3 nucleotides: TGTGCCATCAGTGAGTCGCGGGGAGACTCAATAGCCAAAAACATTCAGTACTTC. Amino acid sequence: CAISESRGDSIAKNIQYF.

CDR3 amino acids: CASSMTSGRSDTQYF. The DNA for the CDR3 is TGTGCCAGTAGTATGACTAGCGGGAGATCAGATACGCAGTATTTT. The chain links TRBV19 to TRBJ2-3; 12 bases align to TRBD2. J was trimmed by 4 bases and V by 3 bases; bases with no gene match: 2. The CDR3 is 15 residues long. The V gene's germline CDR1 is LNHDA and CDR2 SQIVND (reference sequence).

Many counts were recorded for this clonotype. The V and J genes are TRBV7-9 and TRBJ2-7; D remains ambiguous. The V end lost 2 bases, the J end lost 5 bases, and 10 bases lay between the germline ends. The CDR3 contains 13 residues. CDR1 is SEHNR and CDR2 is FQNEAQ in the germline V gene (reference sequence). The CDR3 reads CASSLRVGDEQYF. As DNA, the CDR3 is TGTGCCAGCAGCTTAAGGGTTGGGGACGAGCAGTACTTC. The full variable domain, completed using reference TRBV7-9 and TRBJ2-7, is DTGVSQNPRHKITKRGQNVTFRCDPISEHNRLYWYRQTLGQGPEFLTYFQNEAQLEKSRLLSDRFSAERPKGSFSTLEIQRTEQGDSAMYLCASSLRVGDEQYFGPGTRLTVT.